One and the same sample provided the 23 T cell receptor beta chains below, sequenced in a study of cytomegalovirus exposure and HLA in healthy donors. The PCR employed 60 Vbeta primers together with 13 Jbeta primers. The table came from immunoSEQ multiplex PCR; TCRdb's copy has only in-frame clones and leaves some out. Seen here are 95,000 to 150,000 clones, 65% to 85% observed once, and the top ten hold about 3.9%. The sequenced sample consisted of PBMCs. Every receptor here comes from a man aged 18 to 29 in good health and CMV-seropositive.

The chain carries TRBV2 and TRBJ1-4; TRBD1 agrees at 8 bases. The V gene end was trimmed by 6 bases and the J gene end by 3 bases; junction bases not matched to a gene: 9. This CDR3 contains 16 residues. Germline loops: CDR1 SNHLY, CDR2 FYNNEI. CDR3 amino acids: CASRGQVEVSNEKLFF. In nucleotides, the CDR3 is TGTGCCAGCAGGGGACAGGTGGAGGTTTCTAATGAAAAACTGTTTTTT.

Remarks on this clone: The junction does not match germline at one end; this may be a read error. The chain joins TRBV5-4 to TRBJ1-2, with a tentative D call TRBD1 (6 bases). From germline, CDR1 is SGHNT and CDR2 YYREEE (reference sequence). This CDR3 has 14 amino acids. CDR3 sequence reads: CASSLGTEAYDYTF. The CDR3 DNA follows: TGTGCCAGCAGCTTGGGGACAGAAGCATATGACTACACCTTC. Based on the CDR3 plus reference TRBV5-4 and TRBJ1-2, the full variable domain is ETGVTQSPTHLIKTRGQQVTLRCSSQSGHNTVSWYQQALGQGPQFIFQYYREEENGRGNFPPRFSGLQFPNYSSELNVNALELDDSALYLCASSLGTEAYDYTFGSGTRLTVV.

The chain carries TRBV5-6 and TRBJ2-5; D perhaps matches TRBD1 (5 bases). The germline CDR1 and CDR2 sequences are SGHDT and YYEEEE. Between the trimmed V and J ends, which lost 0 bases and 0 bases, there was a span of 9 bases. The CDR3 is made up of 15 amino acids. CDR3: CASSLVGRDQETQYF. The CDR3 DNA reads as TGTGCCAGCAGCTTGGTGGGCAGGGACCAAGAGACCCAGTACTTC.

The V call is TRBV7-2, the J call TRBJ2-3, with TRBD2 matching over 10 bases. V lost 1 base and J lost 3; bases outside the gene matches: 7. CDR3 length equals 17 residues. Germline lookup yields CDR1 SGHTA and CDR2 FQGNSA. The CDR3 sequence: CASSLEYLAGVTDTQYF. The CDR3 DNA follows: TGTGCCAGCAGCTTAGAGTACCTAGCGGGAGTTACAGATACGCAGTATTTT.

This chain joins TRBV9 and TRBJ1-4, with a weak D call TRBD1 (5 bases). Trimming shortened V by 0 bases and J by 7 bases, and 13 bases separated the two germline ends. Looked up from germline, CDR1 is SGDLS and CDR2 is YYNGEE. There are 15 residues in the CDR3. The DNA for the CDR3 is TGTGCCAGCAGCGTAGGGGGCACAATCCGTGAAAAACTGTTTTTT. Amino acids: CASSVGGTIREKLFF.

The chain uses TRBV2 and TRBJ2-7; 8 bases fit TRBD1. The ends lost 10 bases at V and 4 bases at J; junction bases unmatched: 9. From germline, CDR1 is SNHLY and CDR2 FYNNEI. This CDR3 has 13 amino acids. In nucleotides, the CDR3 is TGTGCCATAGACAGGGGAGAAGCTTACGAGCAGTACTTC. It translates to CAIDRGEAYEQYF.

The rearrangement joins TRBV7-2 to TRBJ2-3, with 8 nucleotides matching TRBD1. The V segment lost 1 base and the J segment 4 bases; nucleotides outside the gene matches: 7. Germline CDR1 and CDR2: SGHTA and FQGNSA. CDR3 length equals 16 residues. CDR3 bases: TGTGCCAGCAGCTTAGGGACAGGGCCAAATTCAGATACGCAGTATTTT. Its protein is CASSLGTGPNSDTQYF. The whole variable domain, remainder taken from reference TRBV7-2 and TRBJ2-3, is GAGVSQSPSNKVTEKGKDVELRCDPISGHTALYWYRQSLGQGLEFLIYFQGNSAPDKSGLPSDRFSAERTGGSVSTLTIQRTQQEDSAVYLCASSLGTGPNSDTQYFGPGTRLTVL.

V gene TRBV27 combines with J gene TRBJ2-7, with D maybe TRBD1 (6 bases). V lost 6 bases, J lost 5 bases, and 17 bases lay in between. The germline CDR1 and CDR2 sequences are MNHEY and SMNVEV (reference sequence). CDR3 size: 14 residues. The CDR3 reads CASRLTQGPNEQYF. The CDR3 DNA reads as TGTGCCAGCAGACTCACACAGGGACCAAACGAGCAGTACTTC.

The CDR3 region is CASSNKGTLSYEQYF. CDR3 DNA sequence: TGCGCCAGCAGCAATAAAGGGACATTGTCCTACGAGCAGTACTTC. This sequence joins TRBV5-1 and TRBJ2-7; TRBD1 might be the D (6 bases). Deletions cut 4 bases from V and 1 base from J, with 15 bases between. The germline gives CDR1 SGHRS, CDR2 YFSETQ. CDR3 length: 15 amino acids.

The J gene is TRBJ2-7, the V gene TRBV2; 12 positions agree with TRBD2. Germline CDR1 reads SNHLY; CDR2 reads FYNNEI. This CDR3 has 18 amino acids. V lost 4 bases and J lost 4; bases outside the gene matches: 14. In DNA form, the CDR3 reads TGTGCCAGCAGTGGGGATTCTCGTGGACTAGCGGGAACGTACGAGCAGTACTTC. Amino acid sequence: CASSGDSRGLAGTYEQYF.

This clone was found a few times. V usage is TRBV5-7 and J usage is TRBJ1-1; D gene ambiguous. TRBV5-7 is treated as an ORF (open reading frame) with a function not yet certain. This CDR3 spans 13 amino acids. V was clipped by 4 bases and J by 6 bases, with 13 bases between them. In DNA form, the CDR3 reads TGTGCCAGCAGCCTCTTGGGCGGGGCTGAAGCTTTCTTT. Encoded protein: CASSLLGGAEAFF.

Written as DNA, the CDR3 is TGTGCCAGCAGAGGGGGCGGGATCTGGGGCTACACCTTC. It translates to CASRGGGIWGYTF. V usage is TRBV5-6 and J usage is TRBJ1-2, with 7 bases aligning to TRBD1. Germline V gene lookup returns CDR1 SGHDT and CDR2 YYEEEE. This CDR3 has 13 amino acids. V shed 5 bases, J shed 8 bases, and the junction held 9 bases outside the gene matches. Supplemented by reference TRBV5-6 and TRBJ1-2, the full variable domain reads DAGVTQSPTHLIKTRGQQVTLRCSPKSGHDTVSWYQQALGQGPQFIFQYYEEEERQRGNFPDRFSGHQFPNYSSELNVNALLLGDSALYLCASRGGGIWGYTFGSGTRLTVV.

The rearrangement joins TRBV7-2 to TRBJ2-5; perhaps TRBD1 as D (7 bases). The CDR3 totals 16 residues. Germline lookup yields CDR1 SGHTA and CDR2 FQGNSA. Trimming took 1 base from V and 2 from J, leaving 14 bases between them. For the CDR3, the DNA is TGTGCCAGCAGCTTAGGTGGGCCAGGGGGGCAAGAGACCCAGTACTTC. This gives the protein CASSLGGPGGQETQYF. Filled out from reference TRBV7-2 and TRBJ2-5, the complete variable domain reads GAGVSQSPSNKVTEKGKDVELRCDPISGHTALYWYRQSLGQGLEFLIYFQGNSAPDKSGLPSDRFSAERTGGSVSTLTIQRTQQEDSAVYLCASSLGGPGGQETQYFGPGTRLLVL.

The chain is built from TRBV9 and TRBJ2-5, with D maybe TRBD1 (7 bases). V was pared by 2 bases and J by 2 bases, with 16 bases between. Per the germline V gene, CDR1 is SGDLS and CDR2 is YYNGEE. The CDR3 is made up of 16 amino acids. The CDR3 sequence: CASSVSGGLRQETQYF. In nucleotides, the CDR3 is TGTGCCAGCAGCGTCTCAGGGGGGTTAAGGCAAGAGACCCAGTACTTC.

The rearrangement joins TRBV6-1 to TRBJ2-1; 7 bases map to TRBD2. The V segment lost 2 bases and the J segment 5 bases; nucleotides outside the gene matches: 12. This CDR3 contains 17 residues. The V gene's germline CDR1 is MNHNS and CDR2 SASEGT. CDR3 loop: CASSERAFGLADNEQFF. The CDR3, as DNA: TGTGCCAGCAGTGAAAGGGCTTTTGGGCTAGCGGACAATGAGCAGTTCTTC.

The chain combines TRBV6-6 with TRBJ2-3; a weak D match, TRBD1 (6 bases). CDR1 is MNHNY, CDR2 SVGAGI, per germline (reference sequence). V lost 6 bases and J 6 bases, leaving 22 bases between the germline ends. This CDR3 is 16 amino acids long. The DNA of the CDR3 is TGTGCCAGCAGCCACCCTGACAGGTCCGGGGTTGATACGCAGTATTTT. Translated: CASSHPDRSGVDTQYF.

The rearrangement links TRBV10-3 to TRBJ2-3, with TRBD2 identical over 12 bases. The V gene end was trimmed by 4 bases and the J gene end by 5 bases; junction bases not matched to a gene: 7. The germline V gene encodes CDR1 ENHRY and CDR2 SYGVKD. This CDR3 comprises 16 residues. CDR3 protein: CAISGGLAGGRDTQYF. The CDR3 DNA follows: TGTGCCATCAGTGGGGGTCTAGCGGGGGGGCGAGATACGCAGTATTTT.

V gene TRBV7-9 combines with J gene TRBJ1-6; D is undetermined. The germline gives CDR1 SEHNR, CDR2 FQNEAQ (reference sequence). The CDR3 runs 12 residues. The ends were cut back, 4 bases at V and 9 bases at J, with 7 bases in the middle. The DNA of the CDR3 is TGTGCCAGCAGCTCTGAGGTTTCACCCCTCCACTTT. Encoded protein: CASSSEVSPLHF.

The rearrangement links TRBV7-9 to TRBJ2-7; maybe TRBD1 (5 bases). CDR1 and CDR2 (germline): SEHNR, FQNEAQ (reference sequence). With 1 base removed from V and 1 base from J, the gap between germline ends came to 8 bases. The CDR3 sequence is 14 residues long. The CDR3 protein is CASSLVTASYEQYF. In DNA form, the CDR3 reads TGTGCCAGCAGCTTAGTGACAGCATCCTACGAGCAGTACTTC.

Points on this clone: The identical CDR3 is also encoded by other nucleotide sequences in the sample. The chain has TRBV5-8 and TRBJ2-5, with a possible D match to TRBD2 (5 bases). Per the germline V gene, CDR1 is SGHTS and CDR2 is YDEGEE. With 2 bases removed from V and 2 bases from J, the gap between germline ends came to 13 bases. CDR3 size: 15 residues. The CDR3 DNA follows: TGTGCCAGCAGCTTCGGAGGAAACGTACAAGAGACCCAGTACTTC. Translated: CASSFGGNVQETQYF.

The chain has TRBV5-4 and TRBJ1-1, with D maybe TRBD1 (6 bases). CDR1 and CDR2 from the germline V gene are SGHNT and YYREEE (reference sequence). Trimming removed 3 bases from V and 5 bases from J, with 8 bases in between. This CDR3 has 12 residues. The CDR3 bases are TGTGCCAGCAGCTACGGACAGACTGAAGCTTTCTTT. Amino acids: CASSYGQTEAFF. The variable domain in full, completed from reference TRBV5-4 and TRBJ1-1, reads ETGVTQSPTHLIKTRGQQVTLRCSSQSGHNTVSWYQQALGQGPQFIFQYYREEENGRGNFPPRFSGLQFPNYSSELNVNALELDDSALYLCASSYGQTEAFFGQGTRLTVV.

J is TRBJ1-6 and V is TRBV6-1; possibly TRBD1 for D (5 bases). This CDR3 has 14 amino acids. CDR1 MNHNS and CDR2 SASEGT come from the germline V gene. Trimming pared 4 bases from V and 7 bases from J, leaving 11 bases between. The CDR3 protein is CASSGRVPNSPLHF. The CDR3 DNA reads TGTGCCAGCAGTGGCAGGGTCCCAAATTCACCCCTCCACTTT.

This chain connects TRBV7-2 to TRBJ2-5, with 10 bases matching TRBD1. Gene TRBJ2-7 matches the end of the DNA better, so the J call may be wrong. The CDR3 is 15 amino acids. Germline V gene sequence: CDR1 SGHTA, CDR2 FQGNSA. The CDR3 DNA sequence: TGTGCCAGCAGGCAGAACCGGGACAGGGGCCACGAGCAGTACTTC. Translating it yields CASRQNRDRGHEQYF.